These 28 T cell receptor beta chains came from one sample sequenced in a study of neoadjuvant anti-PD-1 for oral cavity cancer. TCRdb keeps only in-frame clones here, not all; method: immunoSEQ multiplex PCR. The sample comprises 6,000 to 7,000 clones, around 50% of which are singletons, and roughly a quarter rests with the top ten. Specimen: tumor tissue, collected before nivolumab (anti-PD-1) treatment. These receptors originate from a person between 40 and 79 years old with oral cavity squamous cell carcinoma.

The V gene is TRBV6-6, the J gene TRBJ2-7; tentatively, D is TRBD1 or TRBD2 (6 bases each). Germline CDR1 is MNHNY and CDR2 is SVGAGI (reference sequence). The CDR3 spans 13 residues. The V end was cut by 6 bases, the J end by 7 bases, with 16 bases between. The CDR3 is CASSPLGGSEQYF. The CDR3 bases are TGTGCCAGCAGCCCGCTGGGGGGCTCTGAGCAGTACTTC.

This clone qualifies as medium-sized. The chain couples TRBV19 to TRBJ2-7; D not certain. V lost 5 bases, J lost 5 bases, and 13 bases lay in between. This CDR3 region has 13 residues. Germline V gene lookup returns CDR1 LNHDA and CDR2 SQIVND (reference sequence). As DNA, the CDR3 is TGTGCCAGTAGTTTGTTTGGGCTCAACGAGCAGTACTTC. Protein sequence: CASSLFGLNEQYF. Filled out from reference TRBV19 and TRBJ2-7, the complete variable domain reads DGGITQSPKYLFRKEGQNVTLSCEQNLNHDAMYWYRQDPGQGLRLIYYSQIVNDFQKGDIAEGYSVSREKKESFPLTVTSAQKNPTAFYLCASSLFGLNEQYFGPGTRLTVT.

This clone occurred a few times. J is TRBJ2-5 and V is TRBV5-4; 10 bases are shared with TRBD2. In germline, CDR1 is SGHNT, CDR2 YYREEE (reference sequence). CDR3 size: 16 residues. The ends lost 1 base at V and 5 bases at J; junction bases unmatched: 8. The CDR3 nucleotides read TGTGCCAGCAGCTTGAGTAGCGGGGGGTCGTGGGAGACCCAGTACTTC. Its translation: CASSLSSGGSWETQYF.

The rearrangement links TRBV2 to TRBJ2-1; TRBD2 aligns across 9 bases. Germline V CDR1 and CDR2: SNHLY, FYNNEI. With 8 bases clipped from V and 5 bases from J, the junction kept 10 bases outside the gene matches. This CDR3 spans 15 amino acids. The chain's CDR3 is CASHGAGGPHNEQFF. For the CDR3, the DNA is TGTGCCAGCCATGGGGCGGGGGGGCCCCACAATGAGCAGTTCTTC.

The rearrangement joins TRBV6-6 to TRBJ1-3; D not resolved. Germline values: CDR1 MNHNY, CDR2 SVGAGI (reference sequence). The V and J ends lost 3 bases and 4 bases respectively, with 10 bases between them. The CDR3 loop spans 14 amino acids. CDR3 sequence (DNA): TGTGCCAGCAGTTATTCAGTGCCCGGAAACACCATATATTTT. It codes for CASSYSVPGNTIYF.

In this sample, this clone turned up a few times. The chain joins TRBV11-3 to TRBJ2-2, with 9 bases lining up with TRBD2. The germline CDR1 and CDR2 sequences are SGHNT and YENEEA. The CDR3 totals 15 residues. Germline trimming cut 5 bases from V and 3 bases from J; bases unmatched to any gene: 4. In nucleotides, the CDR3 is TGTGCCAGCAGCCCAAGCGGGGGGCACACCGGGGAGCTGTTTTTT. It yields the protein CASSPSGGHTGELFF.

This clone was picked up a small number of times. J is TRBJ1-2 and V is TRBV18; 11 bases map to TRBD1. Germline V lookup: CDR1 KGHSH, CDR2 LQKENI. V lost 3 bases and J lost 6; bases outside the gene matches: 3. The CDR3 extends over 14 amino acids. CDR3 sequence (DNA): TGTGCCAGCTCACCGGACAGGGGGCAGAATGGCTACACCTTC. It is translated as CASSPDRGQNGYTF.

The rearrangement uses TRBV11-2 and TRBJ2-3, with D possibly being TRBD1 (5 bases). The CDR3 has 15 residues. Trimming pared 5 bases from V and 2 bases from J, leaving 14 bases between. Germline V CDR1 and CDR2: SGHAT, FQNNGV. CDR3 in amino acids: CASSPRQIYTDTQYF. CDR3 bases: TGTGCCAGCAGCCCCCGACAGATTTACACAGATACGCAGTATTTT.

The chain has TRBV7-9 and TRBJ1-2; D is unclear. This CDR3 is 14 amino acids long. V was clipped by 1 base and J by 1 base, with 7 bases between them. Germline lookup yields CDR1 SEHNR and CDR2 FQNEAQ (reference sequence). Here the CDR3 reads CASSLGNSNYGYTF. DNA of the CDR3: TGTGCCAGCAGCTTAGGTAACAGTAACTATGGCTACACCTTC.

The genes are TRBV6-5 and TRBJ1-5; 8 bases map to TRBD1. The J segment lost 3 bases and the V segment lost 6 bases, leaving 7 bases of the junction unmatched. The germline CDR1 and CDR2 sequences are MNHEY and SVGAGI. This CDR3 contains 15 residues. The CDR3 loop reads CASSRGQGDNQPQHF. CDR3 DNA sequence: TGTGCCAGCAGCCGCGGACAGGGCGACAATCAGCCCCAGCATTTT.

The J gene is TRBJ2-5, the V gene TRBV4-3, with TRBD1 as a possible D gene (5 bases). This CDR3 spans 14 amino acids. The germline V gene encodes CDR1 LGHNA and CDR2 YSLEER. Trimming left V 0 bases short and J 5 bases short, with 10 bases between. The CDR3 DNA follows: TGCGCCAGCAGCCAAGAGTCAGGGTCGGAGACCCAGTACTTC. It is translated as CASSQESGSETQYF.

V usage is TRBV5-4 and J usage is TRBJ2-3, with D maybe TRBD1 (6 bases). Per germline, CDR1 SGHNT and CDR2 YYREEE (reference sequence). Deletions cut 4 bases from V and 2 bases from J, with 17 bases between. The CDR3 is 16 residues long. The CDR3 DNA reads as TGTGCCAGCAGCGAGCAATGGGGGCGGTCCACAGATACGCAGTATTTT. It codes for CASSEQWGRSTDTQYF.

V usage is TRBV11-2 and J usage is TRBJ1-5; D gene ambiguous. Between the trimmed V and J ends, which lost 1 base and 7 bases, there was a span of 11 bases. CDR3 length: 14 amino acids. The germline V gene encodes CDR1 SGHAT and CDR2 FQNNGV. CDR3 DNA: TGTGCCAGCAGCTTAGTGGACTATATCCAGCCCCAGCATTTT. Translation: CASSLVDYIQPQHF.

V is TRBV5-6 and J is TRBJ2-5; 7 positions agree with TRBD2. Trimming took 4 bases from V and 2 from J; bases not matched to a gene: 8. The length of the CDR3 is 15 residues. Per the germline V gene, CDR1 is SGHDT and CDR2 is YYEEEE. Written as DNA, the CDR3 is TGTGCCAGCAGCCGCTACCGGGGGGAACAAGAGACCCAGTACTTC. Its translation is CASSRYRGEQETQYF.

V and J are TRBV18 and TRBJ1-2; 7 bases align to TRBD1. V shed 1 base, J shed 8 bases, and the junction held 16 bases outside the gene matches. Germline V gene data show CDR1 as KGHSH and CDR2 as LQKENI. The CDR3 length is 17 residues. In DNA form, the CDR3 reads TGTGCCAGCTCACCACGGAATACAAATACAGGGGTCTACGGCTACACCTTC. Amino acids: CASSPRNTNTGVYGYTF.

This clone has only a few counts. The chain uses TRBV6-4 and TRBJ2-3, with 8 bases aligning to TRBD2. This CDR3 spans 15 amino acids. Germline assignment: CDR1 MRHNA and CDR2 SNTAGT. With 0 bases clipped from V and 4 bases from J, the junction kept 3 bases outside the gene matches. The CDR3 DNA is TGTGCCAGCAGTGACTCTACGGGGGGGCCAGATACGCAGTATTTT. Translated: CASSDSTGGPDTQYF.

This clone was observed once. The chain recombines TRBV6-1 with TRBJ2-7; 8 nucleotides agree with TRBD1. The CDR3 is 14 amino acids. V gave up 2 bases and J gave up 7 bases; unmatched junction bases: 7. Germline lookup yields CDR1 MNHNS and CDR2 SASEGT. The CDR3 loop reads CASSERSGGGEQYF. CDR3 in DNA: TGTGCCAGCAGTGAACGGTCAGGGGGCGGGGAGCAGTACTTC.

This chain joins TRBV5-1 and TRBJ2-7, with D tentatively TRBD2 (7 bases). Germline assignment: CDR1 SGHRS and CDR2 YFSETQ. The CDR3 length is 12 residues. Trimming took off 8 bases at V and 2 bases at J, with 11 bases between the two ends. DNA of the CDR3: TGCGCCAGGGTAGGGGGGGCCTACGAGCAGTACTTC. Translated, it gives CARVGGAYEQYF.

This sequence joins TRBV5-4 and TRBJ1-2; TRBD1 is a possible D gene (6 bases). CDR1 and CDR2 (germline): SGHNT, YYREEE (reference sequence). Trimming pared 2 bases from V and 2 bases from J, leaving 13 bases between. CDR3 length equals 15 residues. The CDR3 nucleotides are TGTGCCAGCAGCTTTGGCCGGGGGGCCAACTATGGCTACACCTTC. This gives the protein CASSFGRGANYGYTF. Full variable domain (rest looked up from reference TRBV5-4 and TRBJ1-2): ETGVTQSPTHLIKTRGQQVTLRCSSQSGHNTVSWYQQALGQGPQFIFQYYREEENGRGNFPPRFSGLQFPNYSSELNVNALELDDSALYLCASSFGRGANYGYTFGSGTRLTVV.

This sequence joins TRBV7-9 and TRBJ2-7, with D uncertain. Deletions cut 4 bases from V and 2 bases from J, with 9 bases between. The CDR3 length is 13 residues. Germline values: CDR1 SEHNR, CDR2 FQNEAQ (reference sequence). The CDR3 reads CASSSSGAYEQYF. CDR3 DNA: TGTGCCAGCAGCTCTAGTGGGGCCTACGAGCAGTACTTC.

CDR3 in amino acids: CASSLGPISGPQKGFYGYTF. Here the CDR3 DNA reads TGTGCCAGCAGCTTAGGCCCTATATCAGGGCCACAAAAGGGCTTCTATGGCTACACCTTC. The V and J genes are TRBV7-6 and TRBJ1-2; a weak D match, TRBD1 (5 bases). V was shortened by 1 base and J by 4 bases, with 28 bases between the two germline ends. Germline-derived CDR1 and CDR2 are SGHVS and FNYEAQ. The CDR3 has 20 residues.

This clone ranks as large. V is TRBV5-4 and J is TRBJ1-6; D uncertain. Germline values: CDR1 SGHNT, CDR2 YYREEE (reference sequence). The CDR3 is 12 residues long. V dropped 0 bases and J dropped 8 bases, with 3 bases sitting between them. The CDR3 DNA is TGTGCCAGCAGCTTGGTTGATTCACCCCTCCACTTT. Translated, it gives CASSLVDSPLHF.

This clone was picked up a small number of times. This sequence joins TRBV15 and TRBJ2-1; tentatively, D is TRBD2 (6 bases). With 3 bases removed from V and 11 bases from J, the gap between germline ends came to 8 bases. CDR3 size: 11 residues. Per the germline V gene, CDR1 is LNHNV and CDR2 is YYDKDF (reference sequence). The DNA of the CDR3 is TGTGCCACCAGCAGGGAGGGGCAGCAGTTCTTC. This codes for CATSREGQQFF.

The chain has TRBV30 and TRBJ2-1; D ambiguous. V shed 5 bases and J shed 0 bases, with 8 bases lying between them. The length of the CDR3 is 13 residues. Germline assignment: CDR1 GTSNPN and CDR2 SVGIG (reference sequence). The CDR3 bases are TGTGCCTGGGGGCAGAGCTCCTACAATGAGCAGTTCTTC. Protein product: CAWGQSSYNEQFF.

This clone turned up a few times. This chain joins TRBV30 and TRBJ1-4; 8 bases are shared with TRBD1. The V and J ends lost 2 bases and 10 bases, in that order; junction bases with no gene match: 3. The CDR3 runs to 12 residues. The germline CDR1 and CDR2 sequences are GTSNPN and SVGIG (reference sequence). The CDR3 region is CAWSFTGGKLFF. CDR3 in DNA: TGTGCCTGGAGTTTCACAGGGGGAAAACTGTTTTTT.

CDR3 sequence (DNA): TGTGCCAGCAGCCAATCTTCCCGGGCTCCGAGCTCTGGAAACACCATATATTTT. Residues: CASSQSSRAPSSGNTIYF. The rearrangement links TRBV7-8 to TRBJ1-3; unclear D gene. This CDR3 contains 18 residues. Trimming stripped 5 bases from V and 0 bases from J, with 20 bases between. The germline V gene has CDR1 SGHVS and CDR2 FQNEAQ.

This clone turned up a few times. The rearrangement joins TRBV11-2 to TRBJ2-1; a weak D match, TRBD2 (5 bases). V was shortened by 0 bases and J by 0 bases, with 12 bases between the two germline ends. The germline CDR1 and CDR2 sequences are SGHAT and FQNNGV. The CDR3 has 17 residues. The CDR3 is CASSLDRRGPSYNEQFF. DNA of the CDR3: TGTGCCAGCAGCTTAGATAGGAGAGGGCCCTCCTACAATGAGCAGTTCTTC.

This clone was counted a few times. The CDR3 spells CAISGTRSSYEQYF. CDR3 DNA: TGTGCCATCAGCGGGACACGGAGCTCCTACGAGCAGTACTTC. The V and J genes are TRBV10-3 and TRBJ2-7, with a possible D match to TRBD1 (6 bases). The V end was cut by 6 bases, the J end by 0 bases, with 12 bases between. From germline, CDR1 is ENHRY and CDR2 SYGVKD. The CDR3 has 14 amino acids.